This record covers a single TCR beta chain. Its antigen is unidentified. Subsets of CD8+ T cells were each sorted in triplicate at roughly 300,000 cells apiece. A CD45RO-CCR7+CD27+CD95- phenotype identified naive CD8+ T cells. The data are from a study of CXCR3-negative and CXCR3-positive naive CD8 T cells. 5' RACE that incorporated UMI labels was used to prepare the TRB cDNA libraries. TCRdb reprocessed the 5' RACE reads, with one entry per CDR3 protein and no DNA. The record lists 35,000 to 45,000 distinct CDR3 sequences, of which the ten most abundant hold around 1.9%. Germline lookup yields CDR1 KGHDR and CDR2 SFDVKD. This CDR3 has 13 residues. Study-level points and caveats: TRB CDR3 hydrophobicity was greater in CXCR3-positive naive cells than in CXCR3-negative naive cells. Much lower diversity was found in memory CD8+ cells, while both naive subsets had comparably high diversity.

This chain uses TRBV24-1 with TRBJ1-1; no DNA is available, so the TRBD1 call from TCRdb remains unchecked. Sequencing used naive CXCR3- CD8+ T cells from blood. Specified subset: CD45RO-CCR7+CD27+CD95- naive CD8+ T cells lacking CXCR3 (TNR3-). This TCR was recovered from a human donor in good health. Some clones in this sample may be carry-over from other donors' samples. CDR3 sequence reads: CATSDTGVTEAFF.